Sequencing of this T cell receptor beta chain was carried out in a study of identical twins. Study-wide findings and caveats: Memory repertoires showed no such pattern, whereas abundant cord blood beta clonotypes carried fewer insertions.

Germline V lookup: CDR1 WSHSY, CDR2 SAAADI. Trimming removed 0 bases at V and 1 base at J, with 10 bases between. The CDR3 covers 16 residues. Template switching supplied a universal primer site; unique molecular identifiers were carried on the cDNA. TCRdb analysed the 5' RACE reads with MiXCR anew, one entry per CDR3 protein. The profile covers 570,000 or so distinct CDR3 sequences, with roughly 9.9% appearing a single time and 3% taken by the ten largest. Concerning this clonotype itself: Antigen: not known.

The same sample was also used in a study of yellow fever vaccine responses in identical twins.

Material for sequencing was PBMCs. The V call is TRBV10-2, the J call TRBJ2-1; possibly TRBD1 or TRBD2 for D (5 bases each). The receptor was isolated from a woman aged 18-29 years in good health. In nucleotides, the CDR3 is TGCGCCAGCAGTGAGTCGGGATGGGGGTCCTACAATGAGCAGTTCTTC. This codes for CASSESGWGSYNEQFF.